One and the same sample provided the 5 T cell receptor beta chains below, sequenced in a study of T cells in Graves' hyperthyroidism and ophthalmopathy. Amplified TCR beta CDR3 regions derived from RNA transcripts. TCR CDR3 underwent first-round RT-PCR with the HTBI primer set. TCRdb ran MiXCR on the multiplex PCR reads and lists one entry per CDR3 protein. The sample has about 840,000 distinct CDR3 sequences, about two fifths seen once; the top ten hold approximately 8.7%. The material sequenced was blood. All receptors derive from a man aged 18 to 29 with Graves' hyperthyroidism.

This clonotype was found many times. The V call is TRBV2, the J call TRBJ2-2; 8 nucleotides align to TRBD1. The length of the CDR3 is 13 residues. After removal of 6 bases from V and 5 bases from J, the junction contained 2 bases not matched to a gene. The germline V gene encodes CDR1 SNHLY and CDR2 FYNNEI. The CDR3, as DNA: TGTGCCAGCAGCAACAGGGGGACCGGGGAGCTGTTTTTT. It translates to CASSNRGTGELFF. Using reference TRBV2 and TRBJ2-2 for the parts outside the CDR3, the full variable domain is EPEVTQTPSHQVTQMGQEVILRCVPISNHLYFYWYRQILGQKVEFLVSFYNNEISEKSEIFDDQFSVERPDGSNFTLKIRSTKLEDSAMYFCASSNRGTGELFFGEGSRLTVL.

This clonotype was seen many times. The CDR3 loop is CASNGGSYNSPLHF. The CDR3 bases are TGTGCCAGCAACGGGGGCTCCTATAATTCACCCCTCCACTTT. The chain employs TRBV2 and TRBJ1-6; possibly TRBD1 for D (5 bases). Germline values: CDR1 SNHLY, CDR2 FYNNEI. Trimming stripped 7 bases from V and 0 bases from J, with 7 bases between. This CDR3 contains 14 residues.

The chain links TRBV12-3 or TRBV12-4 to TRBJ1-1; TRBD1 aligns across 7 bases. The J segment lost 4 bases and the V segment lost 3 bases, leaving 5 bases of the junction unmatched. This CDR3 has 14 amino acids. In DNA, the CDR3 is TGTGCCAGCAGTTTTGAGGGGGCTGGCACTGAAGCTTTCTTT. Residues: CASSFEGAGTEAFF.

The CDR3 reads CASSPRQGTSGNTIYF. The CDR3 region has the DNA TGTGCCAGCAGCCCTAGGCAGGGCACCTCTGGAAACACCATATATTTT. J is TRBJ1-3 and V is TRBV7-2; a possible D gene is TRBD1 (5 bases). The CDR3 is 16 amino acids. V shed 5 bases and J shed 0 bases, with 14 bases lying between them. The germline gives CDR1 SGHTA, CDR2 FQGNSA.

J is TRBJ1-5 and V is TRBV19, with 7 bases lining up with TRBD1. The junction had 17 bases not matched to a gene; V was cut back by 8 bases and J by 7 bases. CDR1 is LNHDA and CDR2 is SQIVND in the germline V gene (reference sequence). The CDR3 runs to 16 residues. The CDR3 DNA sequence: TGTGCCAGTGCAACAGGGAGGGGGCCTGGGGAACAGCCCCAGCATTTT. Translated: CASATGRGPGEQPQHF.